This T cell receptor (beta chain) is drawn from a study of spatial heterogeneity in lung cancer. Study-wide background: Raw-read counts averaged over ten per unique TCR and UMI combination.

The germline V gene encodes CDR1 MGHRA and CDR2 YSYEKL. The CDR3 contains 16 residues. V lost 3 bases to trimming and J lost 7 bases, with 22 bases between them. This clonotype was seen many times. Time point in this sample: sample taken at primary tumor resection. Frozen PBMC, nontumor lung or tumor provided whole RNA, which was sequenced unsorted. A total of some 70 untreated early-stage non-small cell lung cancer patients served as donors. A unique molecular identifier was carried by every single TCR cDNA molecule. TCRdb reanalysed the 5' RACE reads using MiXCR and keeps one entry per CDR3 protein. The sample contains roughly 13,000 distinct CDR3 sequences, over 9.5% of which appear only once.

Material: PBMCs, obtained at surgery. The gene calls are TRBV4-1 and TRBJ2-7, with D possibly TRBD1 on 5 matching bases. The sequence was obtained from a male donor with early-stage non-small cell lung cancer. In DNA form, the CDR3 reads TGCGCCAGCAGCCAGGACATGACAGCAGCGTTCGGGGAGCAGTACTTC. This codes for CASSQDMTAAFGEQYF.